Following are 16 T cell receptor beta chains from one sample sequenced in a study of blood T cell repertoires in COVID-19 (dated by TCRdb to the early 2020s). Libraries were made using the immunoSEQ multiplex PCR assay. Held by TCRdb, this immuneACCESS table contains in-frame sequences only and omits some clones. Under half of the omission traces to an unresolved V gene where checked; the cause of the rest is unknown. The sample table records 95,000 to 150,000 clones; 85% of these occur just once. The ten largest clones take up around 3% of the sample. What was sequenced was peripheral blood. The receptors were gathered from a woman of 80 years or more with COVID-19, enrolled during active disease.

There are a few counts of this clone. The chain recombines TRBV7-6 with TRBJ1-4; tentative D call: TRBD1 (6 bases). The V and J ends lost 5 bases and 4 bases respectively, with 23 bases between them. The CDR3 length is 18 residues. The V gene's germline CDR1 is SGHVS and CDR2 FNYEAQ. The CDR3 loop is CASSPGLQGTRFNEKLFF. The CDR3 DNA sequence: TGTGCCAGCAGCCCCGGCCTACAGGGAACCCGCTTTAATGAAAAACTGTTTTTT.

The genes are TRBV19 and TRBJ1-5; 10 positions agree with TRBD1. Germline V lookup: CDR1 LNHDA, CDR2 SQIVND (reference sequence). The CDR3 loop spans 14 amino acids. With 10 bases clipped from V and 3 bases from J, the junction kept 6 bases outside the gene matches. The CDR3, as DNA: TGTGCCACAGGGGACAGGGGTAACAATCAGCCCCAGCATTTT. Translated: CATGDRGNNQPQHF.

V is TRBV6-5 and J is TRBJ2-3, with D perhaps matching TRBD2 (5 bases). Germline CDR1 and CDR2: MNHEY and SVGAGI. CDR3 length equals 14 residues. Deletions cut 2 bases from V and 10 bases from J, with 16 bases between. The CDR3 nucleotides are TGTGCCAGCAGTTACACCCAACTAGGTTCGCCGCAGTATTTT. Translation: CASSYTQLGSPQYF.

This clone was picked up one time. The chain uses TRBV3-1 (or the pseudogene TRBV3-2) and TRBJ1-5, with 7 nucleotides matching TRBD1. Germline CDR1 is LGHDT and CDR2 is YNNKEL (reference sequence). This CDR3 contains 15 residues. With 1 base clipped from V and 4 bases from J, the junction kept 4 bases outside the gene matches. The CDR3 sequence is CASSQATGANQPQHF. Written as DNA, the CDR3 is TGTGCCAGCAGCCAAGCAACAGGGGCAAATCAGCCCCAGCATTTT.

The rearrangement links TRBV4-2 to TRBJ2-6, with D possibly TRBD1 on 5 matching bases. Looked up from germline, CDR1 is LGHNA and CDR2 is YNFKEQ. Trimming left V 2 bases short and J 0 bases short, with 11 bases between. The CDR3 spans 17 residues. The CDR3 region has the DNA TGTGCCAGCAGCCAATTTCCTGGGGCCTCTGGGGCCAACGTCCTGACTTTC. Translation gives CASSQFPGASGANVLTF.

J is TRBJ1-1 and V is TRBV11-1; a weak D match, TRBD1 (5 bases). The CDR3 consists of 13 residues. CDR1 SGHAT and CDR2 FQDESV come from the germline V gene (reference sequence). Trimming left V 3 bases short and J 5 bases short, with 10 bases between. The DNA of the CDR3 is TGTGCCAGCAGCTTGGTCGGGGGGACTGAAGCTTTCTTT. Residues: CASSLVGGTEAFF.

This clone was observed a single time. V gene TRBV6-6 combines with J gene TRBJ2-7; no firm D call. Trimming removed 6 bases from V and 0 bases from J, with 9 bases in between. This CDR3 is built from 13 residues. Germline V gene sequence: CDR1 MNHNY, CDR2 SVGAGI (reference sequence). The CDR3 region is CASSLENSYEQYF. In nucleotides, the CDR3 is TGTGCCAGCAGCCTAGAGAACTCCTACGAGCAGTACTTC.

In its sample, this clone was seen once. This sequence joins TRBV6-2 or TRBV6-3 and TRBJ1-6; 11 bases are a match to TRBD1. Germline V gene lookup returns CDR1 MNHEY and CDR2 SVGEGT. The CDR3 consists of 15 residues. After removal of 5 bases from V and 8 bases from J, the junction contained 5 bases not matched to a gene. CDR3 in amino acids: CASSTGQGADSPLHF. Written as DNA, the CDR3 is TGTGCCAGCAGTACAGGACAGGGGGCGGATTCACCCCTCCACTTT.

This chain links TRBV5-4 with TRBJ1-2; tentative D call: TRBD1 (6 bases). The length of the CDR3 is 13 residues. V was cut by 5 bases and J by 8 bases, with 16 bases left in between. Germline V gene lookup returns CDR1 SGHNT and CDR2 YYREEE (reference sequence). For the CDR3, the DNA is TGTGCCAGCAGTCAACAGGGCTCCTGGGGCTACACCTTC. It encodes CASSQQGSWGYTF.

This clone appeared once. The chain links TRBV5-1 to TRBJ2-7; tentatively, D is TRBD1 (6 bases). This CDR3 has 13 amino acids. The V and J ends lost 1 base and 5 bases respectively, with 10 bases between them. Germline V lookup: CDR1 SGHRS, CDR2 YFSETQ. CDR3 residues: CASSLWGQDEQYF. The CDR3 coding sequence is TGCGCCAGCAGCTTGTGGGGGCAGGACGAGCAGTACTTC.

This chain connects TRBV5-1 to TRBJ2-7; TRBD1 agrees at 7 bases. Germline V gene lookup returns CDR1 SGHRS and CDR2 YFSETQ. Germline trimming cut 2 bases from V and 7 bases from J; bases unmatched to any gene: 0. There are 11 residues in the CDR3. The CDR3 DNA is TGCGCCAGCAGCTTACAGGGGGAGCAGTACTTC. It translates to CASSLQGEQYF.

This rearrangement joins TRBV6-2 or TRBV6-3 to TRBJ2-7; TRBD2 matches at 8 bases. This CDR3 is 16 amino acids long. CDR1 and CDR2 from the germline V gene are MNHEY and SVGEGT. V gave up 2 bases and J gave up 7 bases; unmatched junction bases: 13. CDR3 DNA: TGTGCCAGCAGTTACCCTCTCTTCGGGAGGGTTGGTGAGCAGTACTTC. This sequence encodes CASSYPLFGRVGEQYF.

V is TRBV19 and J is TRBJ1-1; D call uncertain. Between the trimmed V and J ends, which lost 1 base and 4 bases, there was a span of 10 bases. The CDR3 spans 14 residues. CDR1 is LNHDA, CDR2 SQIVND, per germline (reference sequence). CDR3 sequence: CASSIAWAGTEAFF. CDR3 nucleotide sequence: TGTGCCAGTAGTATAGCCTGGGCGGGCACTGAAGCTTTCTTT.

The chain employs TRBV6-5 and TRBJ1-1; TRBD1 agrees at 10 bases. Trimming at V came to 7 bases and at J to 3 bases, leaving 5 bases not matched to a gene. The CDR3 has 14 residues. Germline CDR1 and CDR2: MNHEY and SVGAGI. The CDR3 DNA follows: TGTGCCAGCATGACAGGGGGCGCGGACACTGAAGCTTTCTTT. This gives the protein CASMTGGADTEAFF.

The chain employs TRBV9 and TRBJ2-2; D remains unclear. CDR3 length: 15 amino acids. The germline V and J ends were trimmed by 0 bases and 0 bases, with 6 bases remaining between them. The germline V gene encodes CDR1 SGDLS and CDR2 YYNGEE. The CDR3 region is CASSVGVSNTGELFF. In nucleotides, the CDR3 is TGTGCCAGCAGCGTAGGAGTTTCGAACACCGGGGAGCTGTTTTTT. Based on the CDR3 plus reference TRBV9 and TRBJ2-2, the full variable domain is DSGVTQTPKHLITATGQRVTLRCSPRSGDLSVYWYQQSLDQGLQFLIQYYNGEERAKGNILERFSAQQFPDLHSELNLSSLELGDSALYFCASSVGVSNTGELFFGEGSRLTVL.

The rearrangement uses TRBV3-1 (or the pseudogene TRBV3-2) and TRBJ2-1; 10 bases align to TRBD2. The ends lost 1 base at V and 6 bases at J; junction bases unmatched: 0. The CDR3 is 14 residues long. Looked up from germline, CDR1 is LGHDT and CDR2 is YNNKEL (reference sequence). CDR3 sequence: CASSQGTSGNEQFF. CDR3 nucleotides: TGTGCCAGCAGCCAAGGGACTAGCGGCAATGAGCAGTTCTTC.